These 15 T cell receptor beta chains were all obtained from the same sample, sequenced in a study of regulatory T cells in long-lasting Graves disease. Described time point: newly diagnosed GD, antithyroid drugs for less than 3 months. The authors made the TCR library using RNA they extracted from PBMCs. The TCR beta library used iRepertoire HTBI primers with Arm-PCR amplification of CDR3. MiXCR, run by TCRdb on the multiplex PCR reads, gives a single entry per CDR3 protein. The sample yields around 500,000 distinct CDR3 sequences, 12% seen once. The same sample was also studied in work on T cells in Graves' hyperthyroidism and ophthalmopathy.

Sample: peripheral blood mononuclear cells (PBMCs), taken at new diagnosis, from a patient treated with antithyroid drugs. The source of these receptors is a woman between 25 and 40 years old with Graves disease.

V and J are TRBV7-3 and TRBJ2-1; D gene ambiguous. The CDR3 length is 14 residues. CDR1 and CDR2 (germline): SGHTA, FQGTGA. Trimming stripped 5 bases from V and 5 bases from J, with 13 bases between. CDR3 in DNA: TGTGCCAGCAGCCTGGCCCCCAATAACAATGAGCAGTTCTTC. Translation gives CASSLAPNNNEQFF.

This clonotype has at least ten counts. The chain carries TRBV6-1 and TRBJ2-5; 10 nucleotides align to TRBD2. Per the germline V gene, CDR1 is MNHNS and CDR2 is SASEGT. V lost 6 bases and J lost 0; bases outside the gene matches: 1. This CDR3 region has 14 residues. CDR3 coding DNA: TGTGCCAGCAGGGGACTAGCGTACCAAGAGACCCAGTACTTC. It encodes CASRGLAYQETQYF.

CDR3 in DNA: TGCAGCGCCCGACGGGCGGGGGCGAGGGGTGAGCAGTTCTTC. Protein: CSARRAGARGEQFF. The chain joins TRBV29-1 to TRBJ2-1; the D gene is possibly TRBD2 (7 bases). Deletions cut 7 bases from V and 9 bases from J, with 22 bases between. This CDR3 region has 14 residues. The V gene's germline CDR1 is SQVTM and CDR2 ANQGSEA.

This clonotype has at least ten counts. The chain combines TRBV20-1 with TRBJ1-2; TRBD1 might be the D (5 bases). Germline V gene data show CDR1 as DFQATT and CDR2 as SNEGSKA (reference sequence). CDR3 length: 15 residues. Between the trimmed V and J ends, which lost 6 bases and 3 bases, there was a span of 20 bases. Here the CDR3 reads CSATGTTLSYYGYTF. The CDR3 DNA sequence: TGCAGTGCGACCGGGACCACCCTTTCTTACTATGGCTACACCTTC.

A few counts support this clonotype. One base away lies a much larger clone, so this may be a sequencing read error. The V gene is TRBV7-3, the J gene TRBJ2-1; 8 bases line up with TRBD2. CDR3 length equals 15 residues. CDR1 is SGHTA and CDR2 is FQGTGA in the germline V gene. The CDR3, as DNA: TGTGCCGGCAGCTTACAGCGGGAGAGGGCGGGAGAGCAGTTCTTC. Translating gives CAGSLQRERAGEQFF.

The chain recombines TRBV28 with TRBJ2-1; 11 nucleotides align to TRBD2. V dropped 3 bases and J dropped 3; count of bases not matched to a gene: 4. The germline V gene encodes CDR1 MDHEN and CDR2 SYDVKM. The CDR3 runs 16 residues. CDR3 nucleotides: TGTGCCAGCAGTTTCTCCGGGACTAGCGGCTACAATGAGCAGTTCTTC. This gives the protein CASSFSGTSGYNEQFF.

Of note for this clonotype: At one end, the junction sequence differs from germline, possibly due to a read error. The chain joins TRBV20-1 to TRBJ2-3; D unresolved. CDR1 and CDR2 from the germline V gene are DFQATT and SNEGSKA (reference sequence). The CDR3 totals 14 residues. In DNA form, the CDR3 reads TGCAGTGCTAGGGTCTACAAAAGCACAGATACTCAGTATTTT. Translated: CSARVYKSTDTQYF.

In its sample, this clonotype was seen many times. The rearrangement links TRBV7-2 to TRBJ2-7; D tentatively fits TRBD1 or TRBD2 (5 bases each). From germline, CDR1 is SGHTA and CDR2 FQGNSA. The CDR3 spans 13 residues. Between the trimmed V and J ends, which lost 4 bases and 2 bases, there was a span of 9 bases. CDR3 region: CASSSGTPYEQYF. CDR3 nucleotides: TGTGCCAGCAGCTCCGGGACGCCCTACGAGCAGTACTTC.

J is TRBJ2-1 and V is TRBV5-4, with 12 bases aligning to TRBD2. Germline assignment: CDR1 SGHNT and CDR2 YYREEE (reference sequence). This CDR3 has 14 amino acids. Unmatched junction bases numbered 4, after V lost 3 bases and J lost 9 bases. The CDR3 DNA is TGTGCCAGCAGCTCGACTAGCGGGAGAAGTGAGCAGTTCTTC. Translating gives CASSSTSGRSEQFF.

This clonotype was seen many times. J is TRBJ2-7 and V is TRBV27; 12 nucleotides line up with TRBD2. Germline assignment: CDR1 MNHEY and CDR2 SMNVEV (reference sequence). There are 14 residues in the CDR3. V lost 7 bases, J lost 6 bases, and 7 bases stayed unmatched. The CDR3 region is CASTWTSGASEQYF. CDR3 DNA sequence: TGTGCCAGCACCTGGACTAGCGGGGCAAGCGAGCAGTACTTC.

This clonotype was counted at least ten times. The germline gene is not matched at one end of the junction; a read error may be the cause. The chain links TRBV6-1 to TRBJ1-2, with 7 bases lining up with TRBD1. Germline CDR1 is MNHNS and CDR2 is SASEGT. CDR3 length equals 16 residues. The CDR3 sequence is CASSTSDHRGNFGYTF. CDR3 bases: TGTGCCAGCTCTACTTCAGACCACAGGGGAAACTTTGGCTACACCTTC.

This clonotype was observed a handful of times. V usage is TRBV28 and J usage is TRBJ1-2, with D unclear. With 4 bases removed from V and 0 bases from J, the gap between germline ends came to 9 bases. Germline CDR1 MDHEN, CDR2 SYDVKM. The CDR3 loop spans 14 amino acids. CDR3 sequence reads: CASSSGEANYGYTF. CDR3 in DNA: TGTGCCAGCAGTTCAGGAGAAGCTAACTATGGCTACACCTTC.

In this sample, this clonotype turned up many times. This rearrangement joins TRBV24-1 to TRBJ2-3, with 14 positions matching TRBD2. Trimming cost V 5 bases and J 4 bases; bases outside gene matches: 7. Germline V gene lookup returns CDR1 KGHDR and CDR2 SFDVKD. This CDR3 contains 17 residues. In nucleotides, the CDR3 is TGTGCCACCAGTGGAGGGACTAGCGGGAGTCGCCCAGATACGCAGTATTTT. Amino acids: CATSGGTSGSRPDTQYF.

The genes are TRBV6-1 and TRBJ1-1, with D possibly being TRBD1 (6 bases). There are 16 residues in the CDR3. Trimming left V 5 bases short and J 1 base short, with 17 bases between. From germline, CDR1 is MNHNS and CDR2 SASEGT. The CDR3 region has the DNA TGTGCCAGCAGTCAGACTTCAGGGGCAGGGAACACTGAAGCTTTCTTT. Protein sequence: CASSQTSGAGNTEAFF.

This clonotype was found many times. The chain carries TRBV30 and TRBJ2-3; D ambiguous. The CDR3 sequence is 10 residues long. Trimming shortened V by 3 bases and J by 2 bases, and 0 bases separated the two germline ends. Germline V gives CDR1 GTSNPN, CDR2 SVGIG (reference sequence). The CDR3 sequence is CAWSTDTQYF. The CDR3 nucleotides are TGTGCCTGGAGCACAGATACGCAGTATTTT.